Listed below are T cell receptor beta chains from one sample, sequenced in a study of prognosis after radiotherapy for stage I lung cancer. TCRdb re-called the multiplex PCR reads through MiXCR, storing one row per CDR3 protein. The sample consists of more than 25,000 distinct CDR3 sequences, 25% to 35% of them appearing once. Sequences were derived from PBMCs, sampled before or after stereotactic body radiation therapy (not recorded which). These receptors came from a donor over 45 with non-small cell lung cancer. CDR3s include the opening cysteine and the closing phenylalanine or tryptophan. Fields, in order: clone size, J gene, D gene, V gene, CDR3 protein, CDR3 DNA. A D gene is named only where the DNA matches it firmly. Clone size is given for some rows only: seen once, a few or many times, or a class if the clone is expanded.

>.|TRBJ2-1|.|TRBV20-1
CSARVLTGNHNEQFF
TGCAGTGCTAGGGTTCTGACAGGCAATCACAATGAGCAGTTCTTC
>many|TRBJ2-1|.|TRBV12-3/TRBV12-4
CASSPFLVGPTQFF
TGTGCCAGCAGCCCCTTTCTAGTAGGCCCTACGCAGTTCTTC
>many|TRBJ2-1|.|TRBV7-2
CASSLGGRVDEQFF
TGTGCCAGCAGCTTAGGCGGCCGAGTCGATGAGCAGTTCTTC
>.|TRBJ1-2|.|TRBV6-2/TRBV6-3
CASSDSAGGYCYTF
TGTGCCAGCAGTGACAGTGCCGGGGGCTATTGCTACACCTTC
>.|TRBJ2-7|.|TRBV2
CASSGVGGGLNEHYF
TGTGCCAGCAGCGGAGTCGGGGGCGGCTTAAACGAGCATTACTTC
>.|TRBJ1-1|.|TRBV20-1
CSAKGFNTEAFF
TGCAGTGCTAAAGGGTTCAACACTGAAGCTTTCTTT
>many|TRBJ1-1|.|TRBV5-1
CASSLAEGNTEAFF
TGCGCCAGCAGCTTGGCCGAAGGGAACACTGAAGCTTTCTTT
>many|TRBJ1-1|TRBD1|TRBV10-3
CAISESRGDTEAFF
TGTGCCATCAGTGAGTCCAGGGGGGACACTGAAGCTTTCTTT
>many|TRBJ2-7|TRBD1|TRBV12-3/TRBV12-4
CASTQGTGFHEQYF
TGTGCCAGCACCCAAGGGACAGGGTTCCACGAGCAGTACTTC
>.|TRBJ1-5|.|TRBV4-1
CASSQDIPTGRQPQHF
TGCGCCAGCAGCCAAGATATTCCCACAGGCAGACAGCCCCAGCATTTT
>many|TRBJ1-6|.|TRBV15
CATSRPVTGQLHSPLHF
TGTGCCACCAGCAGACCGGTGACAGGACAACTACATTCACCCCTCCACTTT
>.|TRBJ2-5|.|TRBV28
CASTEMGVQTQYF
TGTGCCAGCACCGAAATGGGGGTTCAGACCCAGTACTTC
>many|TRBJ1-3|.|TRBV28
CASSFRRAGGGNTIYF
TGTGCCAGCAGTTTTCGCAGGGCCGGGGGTGGAAACACCATATATTTT
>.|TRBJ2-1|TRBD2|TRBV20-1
CSAREGTSGINEQFF
TGCAGTGCTAGAGAGGGGACTAGCGGGATTAATGAGCAGTTCTTC
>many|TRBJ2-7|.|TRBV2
CASSYSSYEQYF
TGTGCCAGCAGTTACAGCTCCTACGAGCAGTACTTC
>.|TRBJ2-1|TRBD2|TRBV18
CASSPPPGGSYNEQFF
TGTGCCAGCTCACCACCTCCGGGAGGGAGTTACAATGAGCAGTTCTTC
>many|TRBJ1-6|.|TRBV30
CAWSWGFNSPLHF
TGTGCCTGGAGTTGGGGGTTTAATTCACCCCTCCACTTT
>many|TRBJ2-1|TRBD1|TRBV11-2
CASSFTGGRNEQFF
TGTGCCAGCAGCTTCACAGGGGGAAGGAATGAGCAGTTCTTC
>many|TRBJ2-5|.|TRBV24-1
CATSDGSQGTQYF
TGTGCCACCAGTGATGGGTCCCAGGGGACCCAGTACTTC
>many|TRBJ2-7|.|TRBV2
CATKPGQSSSYEQYF
TGTGCCACTAAACCCGGACAGAGTTCTTCCTACGAGCAGTACTTC
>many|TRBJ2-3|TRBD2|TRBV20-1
CSAPTSVSTGTQYF
TGCAGTGCTCCGACTAGCGTCAGCACCGGTACGCAGTATTTT
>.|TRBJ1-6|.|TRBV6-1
CASSIPGREYDSPLHF
TGTGCCAGCAGTATTCCGGGACGGGAGTATGATTCACCCCTCCACTTT